The T cell receptor beta chain under discussion was sequenced for a study of a mutant IDH1 vaccine in newly diagnosed glioma. Study context: Treated patients had a mean age of roughly 40 years and a roughly 60% male, 37.5% female split. Beforehand, treatment had been radiotherapy, temozolomide, or both; the majority received both.

Time point meaning: week 11, during vaccination. Mutant IDH1 20-mer peptide, at 300 ug, made up each vaccine dose, with topical imiquimod. Clones were sequenced by immunoSEQ multiplex PCR, and TCRdb holds only the in-frame ones, with some missing. Altogether about 39,000 clones are present, roughly 80% being singletons, with the ten largest covering more than 12%. As regards this clone: What it binds is not known.

Trimming stripped 2 bases from V and 3 bases from J, with 5 bases between. The CDR3 sequence is 12 residues long. In germline, CDR1 is MNHEY, CDR2 SVGAGI. The chain employs TRBV6-5 and TRBJ2-7, with D possibly being TRBD1 (5 bases). The sequencing here drew on peripheral blood mononuclear cells (PBMCs), taken from a glioma patient whose treatment included an IDH1 peptide vaccine. This receptor was taken from a woman in her 30s with glioma. Some clones in this sample may be carry-over from other donors' samples. CDR3 sequence: CASSYDSYEQYF. The CDR3 DNA reads as TGTGCCAGCAGTTACGACAGCTACGAGCAGTACTTC.